These T cell receptor beta chains were read from a single sample in a study of vaccination effects on CD4 cells after COVID-19. Repertoires were generated with immunoSEQ multiplex PCR, while TCRdb's copy carries only in-frame clones and drops some. The data hold fewer than 75,000 clones, with about four fifths observed a single time. Antigens for these TCRs are unknown. The sequences come from CD4+ T cells from PBMCs cultured without peptide, collected after COVID-19 vaccination. These receptors were taken from a human donor who received a COVID-19 vaccine. Each CDR3 is given with its conserved first and last residue.

TRBV29-1,TRBJ1-5,CSVRHASNQPQHF
TRBV18,TRBJ1-1,CASSPQRGTNTEAFF
TRBV28,TRBJ2-7,CASSRSTYEQYF
TRBV5-1,TRBJ2-5,CASSFRGIEETQYF
TRBV5-8,TRBJ1-2,CASSSPLTETNYGYTF
TRBV5-1,TRBJ2-3,CASSRTGDGADTQYF
TRBV19,TRBJ2-1,CASRDAWGFNEQFF
TRBV28,TRBJ1-5,CASIPAGTGGNQPQHF
TRBV6-2/TRBV6-3,TRBJ1-5,CASSYGDGPQHF
TRBV6-2/TRBV6-3,TRBJ2-5,CASSYQAGAETQYF
TRBV11-2,TRBJ2-6,CASSLDPGAGANVLTF
TRBV4-2,TRBJ2-2,CASCTIGGTGELFF
TRBV6-2/TRBV6-3,TRBJ2-7,CASSYKGSSYEQYF
TRBV12-3/TRBV12-4,TRBJ1-5,CASSLATNQPQHF
TRBV30,TRBJ1-1,CAWSGGGANTEAFF
TRBV28,TRBJ2-2,CASSFLDLTGELFF
TRBV14,TRBJ2-1,CASSQYANGEQFF
TRBV19,TRBJ2-3,CASKGPPDTQYF
TRBV4-1,TRBJ2-1,CASSQPLAGRPYNEQFF
TRBV5-5,TRBJ1-5,CASSQTDRVVQPQHF
TRBV7-9,TRBJ2-7,CASSPRGRGSYEQYF
TRBV5-4,TRBJ1-6,CASSLGPEGNSPLHF
TRBV29-1,TRBJ2-7,CSVAGLAGAGYEQYF
TRBV6-5,TRBJ2-1,CASRAGGLNEQFF
TRBV27,TRBJ2-5,CASKGRLAGAGETQYF
TRBV4-2,TRBJ1-4,CASSQVHHKFNEKLFF
TRBV28,TRBJ1-1,CASSQNKMGQGAGNTEAFF
TRBV28,TRBJ1-1,CASSFTGRTEAFF
TRBV12-5,TRBJ2-6,CASGKTRGPGANVLTF
TRBV3-1/TRBV3-2,TRBJ2-2,CASSRYTGELFF
TRBV6-5,TRBJ1-4,CASSPVREKLFF
TRBV3-1/TRBV3-2,TRBJ2-2,CASTILNTGELFF
TRBV12-3/TRBV12-4,TRBJ2-4,CASSPDRLNIQYF
TRBV11-3,TRBJ2-7,CASSPSHESYEQYF
TRBV19,TRBJ2-1,CASGTSLHSYNEQFF
TRBV7-3,TRBJ1-1,CASSLDGRPNTEAFF
TRBV10-3,TRBJ1-4,CAISYSLNEKLFF
TRBV7-3,TRBJ1-2,CASSLTGALGYTF
TRBV7-8,TRBJ1-5,CASSLSGGGGNQPQHF
TRBV3-1/TRBV3-2,TRBJ2-7,CASSQDFGAYEQYF
TRBV5-1,TRBJ1-1,CASSLSTGQGQVTEAFF
TRBV5-1,TRBJ1-2,CASSLDGTAYYGYTF
TRBV6-5,TRBJ1-2,CASSSPGQGTYGYTF
TRBV19,TRBJ1-1,CASSFHGDGEAFF
TRBV12-3/TRBV12-4,TRBJ1-1,CASSSDSEAFF